This T cell receptor beta chain was recovered during a study of TIL therapy for anti-PD-1-resistant metastatic lung cancer. General observations from the study: Patients were highly selected, enriched for treatment-naive, never-smoker and oncogene-addicted cases.

The CDR3 covers 14 residues. Trimming cost V 7 bases and J 1 base, with 14 bases left between them. Germline V gene data show CDR1 as SGHTA and CDR2 as FQGNSA. The immunoSEQ assay was v3. Assay: immunoSEQ multiplex PCR; the TCRdb copy retains only in-frame clones and omits some. The sample records about 59,000 clones, 70% to 75% being singletons. With regard to this clone: What it recognizes is unknown.

Time point defined: pre-treatment sample, taken before nivolumab and TIL therapy. Stage 4 NSCLC adults joined between late 2017 and January 2020. V gene TRBV7-2 combines with J gene TRBJ2-7; weak D call: TRBD1 (6 bases). Source: blood, taken at baseline. The receptor's source is a person aged 25 to 80 with non-small cell lung cancer. The CDR3, as DNA: TGTGCCAGCACCATGGGGCAGGGGTCCTACGAGCAGTACTTC. This translates into CASTMGQGSYEQYF.